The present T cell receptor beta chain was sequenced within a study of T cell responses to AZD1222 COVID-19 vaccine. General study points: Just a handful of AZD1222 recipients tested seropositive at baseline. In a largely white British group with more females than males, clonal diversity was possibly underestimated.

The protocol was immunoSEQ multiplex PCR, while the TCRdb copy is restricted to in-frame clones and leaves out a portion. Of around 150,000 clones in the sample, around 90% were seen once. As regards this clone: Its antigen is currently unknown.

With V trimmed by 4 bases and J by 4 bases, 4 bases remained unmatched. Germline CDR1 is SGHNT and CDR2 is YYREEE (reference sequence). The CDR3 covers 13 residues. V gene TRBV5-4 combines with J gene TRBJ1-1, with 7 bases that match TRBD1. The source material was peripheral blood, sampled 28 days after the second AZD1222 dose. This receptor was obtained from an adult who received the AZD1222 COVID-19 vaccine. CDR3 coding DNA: TGTGCCAGCAGCCCTGACAGGGTCACTGAAGCTTTCTTT. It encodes CASSPDRVTEAFF.